This T cell receptor beta chain was captured by sequencing in a study of Ad26.COV2.S vaccination and SARS-CoV-2 variants. Treatment: 15 to 20 received Ad26.COV2.S at low or high dose, single or two shots; roughly 5 received placebo; per-sample allocation not given. It was on day 63 after the first vaccine or placebo injection that samples were taken. Participants' vaccine, an Ad26 vector, delivered Wuhan-strain SARS-CoV-2 spike. The protocol was immunoSEQ multiplex PCR, while the TCRdb copy is restricted to in-frame clones and leaves out a portion. Of some 330,000 clones listed, roughly 88% were seen once; the top ten hold 4.5% to 5.5%. The germline V and J ends were trimmed by 7 bases and 6 bases, with 21 bases remaining between them. The CDR3 sequence is 15 residues long. Germline loops: CDR1 LNHDA, CDR2 SQIVND (reference sequence).

The material was peripheral blood, obtained in a trial of Ad26.COV2.S vaccine versus placebo. The rearrangement uses TRBV19 and TRBJ1-1; no definite D call. This TCR was recovered from a person aged 18-60 years who received the Ad26.COV2.S COVID-19 vaccine or a placebo. The CDR3 bases are TGTGCCAGTACCCCCTGGGTGGCGGAGGGCCCTGAAGCTTTCTTT. The encoded protein is CASTPWVAEGPEAFF.